These 28 T cell receptor beta chains were sequenced from one sample in a study of blood T cells in healthy people across ages. Using a J-beta primer mix together with a sample-barcoded 5' primer, a second PCR was run for 7 to 11 cycles. In TCRdb, the 5' RACE reads were re-called with MiXCR into one record per CDR3 protein. The table records around 1,000,000 distinct CDR3 sequences, around 27% of them present only once. The sample also formed part of further work on T cells of mothers and their children.

Sequencing input: blood. These receptors came from a girl aged 2 to 9 in good health.

Turning to this clonotype: Since the CDR3 does not end with the conserved phenylalanine or tryptophan, this likely comes from a read error. This rearrangement joins TRBV29-1 to TRBJ1-1, with TRBD1 matching 10 bases. Losses at the gene ends were 3 bases for V and 6 bases for J; bases not matched to a gene: 7. Germline values: CDR1 SQVTM, CDR2 ANQGSEA. This CDR3 has 14 residues. For the CDR3, the DNA is TGCAGCGTTGAGGATGGGACAGGGGTGGCTGAAGCTTTCTTG. Encoded protein: CSVEDGTGVAEAFL.

This clonotype was recorded a few times. CDR3 loop: CASSPRTIYNEQFF. The DNA for the CDR3 is TGTGCCAGCAGCCCAAGGACAATTTACAATGAGCAGTTCTTC. V is TRBV11-2 and J is TRBJ2-1; D may be TRBD1 (5 bases). Trimming shortened V by 5 bases and J by 4 bases, and 12 bases separated the two germline ends. Looked up from germline, CDR1 is SGHAT and CDR2 is FQNNGV. The CDR3 totals 14 residues.

A few counts support this clonotype. The chain links TRBV20-1 to TRBJ2-1; perhaps TRBD2 as D (6 bases). The length of the CDR3 is 13 residues. Deletions cut 5 bases from V and 3 bases from J, with 11 bases between. The germline gives CDR1 DFQATT, CDR2 SNEGSKA (reference sequence). This CDR3 reads CSAGRRGYNEQFF. CDR3 DNA: TGCAGTGCTGGCCGGCGGGGCTACAATGAGCAGTTCTTC.

This clonotype came up a few times. J is TRBJ1-5 and V is TRBV5-1; TRBD1 might be the D (5 bases). Trimming removed 7 bases at V and 4 bases at J, with 12 bases between. Germline CDR1 reads SGHRS; CDR2 reads YFSETQ. The CDR3 totals 13 residues. In DNA form, the CDR3 reads TGCGCCAGCTTCGTTAGGGGTAATCAGCCCCAGCATTTT. Translation gives CASFVRGNQPQHF. The variable domain in full, with the rest retrieved from reference TRBV5-1 and TRBJ1-5, is KAGVTQTPRYLIKTRGQQVTLSCSPISGHRSVSWYQQTPGQGLQFLFEYFSETQRNKGNFPGRFSGRQFSNSRSEMNVSTLELGDSALYLCASFVRGNQPQHFGDGTRLSIL.

V usage is TRBV12-3 or TRBV12-4 and J usage is TRBJ2-7, with D tentatively TRBD1 (6 bases). The ends were cut back, 8 bases at V and 6 bases at J, with 11 bases in the middle. The CDR3 length is 11 residues. CDR3 sequence: CASGPGVEQYF. CDR3 in DNA: TGTGCCAGCGGACCAGGGGTCGAGCAGTACTTC.

The V call is TRBV12-3 or TRBV12-4, the J call TRBJ2-5; 9 positions match TRBD2. CDR3 length equals 15 residues. V shed 8 bases and J 1 base; nucleotides not matched to a gene: 8. CDR3 bases: TGTGCCAGCGAGGAAGCGGGGGGACCCCAAGAGACCCAGTACTTC. Translation: CASEEAGGPQETQYF.

The J gene is TRBJ2-1, the V gene TRBV10-3; 10 bases fit TRBD1. Germline V gene lookup returns CDR1 ENHRY and CDR2 SYGVKD. The CDR3 consists of 15 residues. With V trimmed by 0 bases and J by 8 bases, 4 bases remained unmatched. The CDR3 DNA reads TGTGCCATCAGTGAGTCGGGACAGGGGATCGATGAGCAGTTCTTC. It is translated as CAISESGQGIDEQFF.

V is TRBV5-1 and J is TRBJ1-6; 8 bases are shared with TRBD1. CDR1 and CDR2 from the germline V gene are SGHRS and YFSETQ. This CDR3 is 15 amino acids long. With 0 bases clipped from V and 10 bases from J, the junction kept 6 bases outside the gene matches. The CDR3 loop reads CASSLEDRETSPLHF. CDR3 DNA sequence: TGCGCCAGCAGCTTGGAGGACAGGGAAACGTCACCCCTCCACTTT.

This chain uses TRBV28 with TRBJ2-7; D gene unclear. From germline, CDR1 is MDHEN and CDR2 SYDVKM. The germline V and J ends were trimmed by 3 bases and 5 bases, with 11 bases remaining between them. The CDR3 contains 13 residues. CDR3 sequence reads: CASSFRDSNEQYF. In nucleotides, the CDR3 is TGTGCCAGCAGTTTTAGGGATAGCAACGAGCAGTACTTC.

A few counts support this clonotype. V usage is TRBV4-1 and J usage is TRBJ1-1; D is ambiguous. The germline CDR1 and CDR2 sequences are MGHRA and YSYEKL. CDR3 length equals 17 residues. V was clipped by 1 base and J by 1 base, with 16 bases between them. CDR3 residues: CASSQGISATGNTEAFF. CDR3 coding DNA: TGCGCCAGCAGCCAAGGTATTTCGGCGACGGGGAACACTGAAGCTTTCTTT.

The table lists this clonotype with a few counts. The chain employs TRBV4-1 and TRBJ1-3, with TRBD1 identical over 9 bases. CDR1 and CDR2 from the germline V gene are MGHRA and YSYEKL. The CDR3 is 16 residues long. J lost 4 bases, V lost 4 bases, and 8 bases had no gene match. CDR3 coding DNA: TGCGCCAGCAGCCTCGGGACAGGGAATCGGGGAAACACCATATATTTT. Translating gives CASSLGTGNRGNTIYF.

The chain joins TRBV2 to TRBJ2-1; TRBD1 might be the D (5 bases). The better agreement between TRBJ2-7 and the DNA end casts doubt on the J call. CDR3 length: 13 amino acids. Germline CDR1 is SNHLY and CDR2 is FYNNEI. The DNA for the CDR3 is TGTGCCAGCAGGGTGACAGTCTCCTACGAGCAGTACTTC. As protein: CASRVTVSYEQYF.

This clonotype appeared a few times. CDR3 nucleotides: TGTGCCAGTCGACTAAGTTACAGCTCCTACGAGCAGTACTTC. It codes for CASRLSYSSYEQYF. This chain joins TRBV6-1 and TRBJ2-7, with D possibly TRBD2 on 5 matching bases. From germline, CDR1 is MNHNS and CDR2 SASEGT. The CDR3 spans 14 residues. Trimming took off 9 bases at V and 0 bases at J, with 15 bases between the two ends.

This clonotype was counted ten times or more. The CDR3: CASSQGKNTEAFF. DNA of the CDR3: TGCGCCAGCAGCCAAGGAAAGAACACTGAAGCTTTCTTT. The genes are TRBV4-3 and TRBJ1-1; no definite D call. The germline V and J ends were trimmed by 1 base and 1 base, with 4 bases remaining between them. CDR1 and CDR2 (germline): LGHNA, YSLEER. This CDR3 has 13 amino acids.

This chain links TRBV12-3 or TRBV12-4 with TRBJ1-4, with D perhaps TRBD1 (5 bases). The CDR3 has 13 amino acids. Deletions cut 3 bases from V and 5 bases from J, with 7 bases between. The CDR3 loop reads CASSLYRNEKLFF. The CDR3 coding sequence is TGTGCCAGCAGTTTGTACAGGAATGAAAAACTGTTTTTT.

In this sample, this clonotype turned up a few times. J is TRBJ2-3 and V is TRBV5-4; D uncertain. CDR3 size: 15 residues. The V end lost 2 bases, the J end lost 4 bases, and 14 bases lay between the germline ends. Looked up from germline, CDR1 is SGHNT and CDR2 is YYREEE (reference sequence). CDR3 bases: TGTGCCAGCAGCTTTTTAGCTGGCCCCTCAGATACGCAGTATTTT. Translated, it gives CASSFLAGPSDTQYF.

This clonotype came up once. The V call is TRBV29-1, the J call TRBJ1-2; no definite D call. The V gene lost 7 bases and the J gene lost 7 bases, with 10 bases spanning the gap. The CDR3 runs to 10 residues. The germline CDR1 and CDR2 sequences are SQVTM and ANQGSEA. The CDR3 bases are TGCAGCGGCCTCGAGGGTGGCTACACCTTC. Residues: CSGLEGGYTF.

The chain recombines TRBV7-2 with TRBJ2-7; D is possibly TRBD1 (8 bases). The CDR3 contains 14 residues. V was shortened by 4 bases and J by 6 bases, with 16 bases between the two germline ends. Germline-derived CDR1 and CDR2 are SGHTA and FQGNSA. In DNA, the CDR3 is TGTGCCAGCAGCTCTGGACAGGGAGGGGTCGAGCAGTACTTC. The encoded protein is CASSSGQGGVEQYF.

This clonotype was observed a few times. V is TRBV4-1 and J is TRBJ2-7; a possible D gene is TRBD1 (8 bases). The V end was cut by 4 bases, the J end by 9 bases, with 22 bases between. This CDR3 is built from 15 residues. Germline CDR1 reads MGHRA; CDR2 reads YSYEKL. CDR3 sequence reads: CASSLATGDYGVQYF. The DNA for the CDR3 is TGCGCCAGCAGCCTAGCGACAGGGGACTACGGAGTGCAGTACTTC.

The gene calls are TRBV7-2 and TRBJ1-4; D ambiguous. V was trimmed by 2 bases and J by 8 bases, leaving 12 bases between them. Germline loops: CDR1 SGHTA, CDR2 FQGNSA. The CDR3 totals 14 residues. The CDR3 protein is CASSLRRTREKLFF. The DNA of the CDR3 is TGTGCCAGCAGCTTACGCAGGACTAGGGAAAAACTGTTTTTT.

The gene calls are TRBV6-6 and TRBJ1-1; tentative D call: TRBD1 (6 bases). This CDR3 contains 14 residues. CDR1 and CDR2 from the germline V gene are MNHNY and SVGAGI (reference sequence). The V end lost 6 bases, the J end lost 1 base, and 12 bases lay between the germline ends. This chain's CDR3 is CASRGWTENTEAFF. Here the CDR3 DNA reads TGTGCCAGCAGGGGATGGACAGAGAACACTGAAGCTTTCTTT.

The rearrangement uses TRBV7-9 and TRBJ1-1; the match to TRBD1 covers 7 bases. In germline, CDR1 is SEHNR, CDR2 FQNEAQ (reference sequence). With 1 base clipped from V and 1 base from J, the junction kept 12 bases outside the gene matches. The CDR3 covers 18 residues. The CDR3 is CASSLVRDRGPQNTEAFF. The CDR3, as DNA: TGTGCCAGCAGCTTAGTCCGGGACAGAGGTCCCCAGAACACTGAAGCTTTCTTT.

V gene TRBV27 combines with J gene TRBJ2-7, with 9 bases matching TRBD2. Per the germline V gene, CDR1 is MNHEY and CDR2 is SMNVEV (reference sequence). The CDR3 contains 15 residues. After removal of 3 bases from V and 5 bases from J, the junction contained 8 bases not matched to a gene. For the CDR3, the DNA is TGTGCCAGCAGTTTGAGTAGCGGGAGTTCCCACGAGCAGTACTTC. Translated, it gives CASSLSSGSSHEQYF.

V gene TRBV2 combines with J gene TRBJ2-1, with unresolved D. Germline V gives CDR1 SNHLY, CDR2 FYNNEI. Trimming removed 3 bases from V and 0 bases from J, with 9 bases in between. The CDR3 covers 15 residues. In DNA, the CDR3 is TGTGCCAGCAGTGAGGATTCTAGCTCCTACAATGAGCAGTTCTTC. Protein sequence: CASSEDSSSYNEQFF.

The chain links TRBV24-1 to TRBJ1-2, with 7 bases aligning to TRBD1. The CDR3 extends over 12 amino acids. V lost 7 bases and J lost 7; bases outside the gene matches: 5. Germline V CDR1 and CDR2: KGHDR, SFDVKD. CDR3 in amino acids: CATRDWDSGYTF. CDR3 nucleotide sequence: TGTGCCACCAGGGACTGGGACAGTGGCTACACCTTC.

This clonotype was seen only a few times. This CDR3 reads CASSIMGESNEQFF. The DNA of the CDR3 is TGTGCCAGCAGCATTATGGGAGAGTCCAATGAGCAGTTCTTC. This sequence joins TRBV7-9 and TRBJ2-1, with D maybe TRBD2 (5 bases). Germline V gives CDR1 SEHNR, CDR2 FQNEAQ (reference sequence). V lost 5 bases, J lost 6 bases, and 14 bases lay in between. There are 14 residues in the CDR3.

The chain is built from TRBV4-3 and TRBJ2-7, with TRBD1 matching 8 bases. The CDR3 totals 16 residues. V shed 0 bases and J 6 bases; nucleotides not matched to a gene: 10. The germline V gene has CDR1 LGHNA and CDR2 YSLEER. Here the CDR3 DNA reads TGCGCCAGCAGCCAAGATCTGGGGACAGGAGATTTCGAGCAGTACTTC. This encodes CASSQDLGTGDFEQYF.

V and J are TRBV20-1 and TRBJ1-1; unclear D gene. The CDR3 has 13 residues. The germline V gene encodes CDR1 DFQATT and CDR2 SNEGSKA (reference sequence). Trimming pared 6 bases from V and 0 bases from J, leaving 11 bases between. CDR3 protein: CSATDEMNTEAFF. The DNA of the CDR3 is TGCAGTGCCACCGACGAAATGAACACTGAAGCTTTCTTT.